Below are 18 T cell receptor beta chains sequenced from a single sample in a study of blood T cell repertoires in COVID-19. The data were produced by immunoSEQ multiplex PCR, yet TCRdb's version contains in-frame clones alone and is incomplete. The table has roughly 400,000 clones, roughly 92% seen once. The sample taken for sequencing was PBMCs or T cells enriched from blood (not recorded which). The receptors were gathered from a woman in her thirties or forties who had been exposed to COVID-19.

The chain combines TRBV9 with TRBJ2-2; TRBD1 is a possible D gene (5 bases). The V end lost 1 base, the J end lost 4 bases, and 11 bases lay between the germline ends. Germline loops: CDR1 SGDLS, CDR2 YYNGEE. This CDR3 comprises 15 residues. CDR3 bases: TGTGCCAGCAGCGTACAGGGTTGGGGCACCGGGGAGCTGTTTTTT. Translating it yields CASSVQGWGTGELFF.

The J gene is TRBJ1-4, the V gene TRBV30; weak D call: TRBD1 (6 bases). This CDR3 is 12 amino acids long. Germline values: CDR1 GTSNPN, CDR2 SVGIG (reference sequence). V was pared by 3 bases and J by 15 bases, with 17 bases between. For the CDR3, the DNA is TGTGCCTGGAGCACCCGCCAGGGGCGATTGTTTTTT. It specifies CAWSTRQGRLFF.

The rearrangement uses TRBV2 and TRBJ1-1, with 10 bases matching TRBD1. Germline CDR1 SNHLY, CDR2 FYNNEI. The V gene end was trimmed by 7 bases and the J gene end by 1 base; junction bases not matched to a gene: 3. This CDR3 has 14 residues. The CDR3 here is CASKDRGRNTEAFF. In DNA form, the CDR3 reads TGTGCCAGCAAAGACAGGGGGCGGAACACTGAAGCTTTCTTT. Full variable domain (remainder filled in from reference TRBV2 and TRBJ1-1): EPEVTQTPSHQVTQMGQEVILRCVPISNHLYFYWYRQILGQKVEFLVSFYNNEISEKSEIFDDQFSVERPDGSNFTLKIRSTKLEDSAMYFCASKDRGRNTEAFFGQGTRLTVV.

The chain links TRBV18 to TRBJ1-5, with 7 bases matching TRBD1. CDR3 size: 15 residues. Germline V lookup: CDR1 KGHSH, CDR2 LQKENI. Trimming took 1 base from V and 6 from J; bases not matched to a gene: 6. CDR3 loop: CASSPLQGLGQPQHF. In nucleotides, the CDR3 is TGTGCCAGCTCACCACTACAGGGGTTGGGTCAGCCCCAGCATTTT.

Regarding this clone: Because the CDR3's place on the DNA is in doubt, the DNA is left out and the CDR3 is given as listed by TCRdb. This rearrangement joins TRBV27 to TRBJ1-2; no DNA check was done on the table's D call, TRBD1. Germline V gene data show CDR1 as MNHEY and CDR2 as SMNVEV (reference sequence). The CDR3 is made up of 16 amino acids, end residues included. The CDR3 protein is CASSLTAGQGVGGGTF.

The table lists this clone with a count of one. This chain links TRBV5-4 with TRBJ1-1, with D uncertain. V was shortened by 6 bases and J by 8 bases, with 17 bases between the two germline ends. Germline values: CDR1 SGHNT, CDR2 YYREEE (reference sequence). This CDR3 is 13 amino acids long. DNA for the CDR3: TGTGCCAGCACGCCCATAAGGGCGGGGGAAGCTTTCTTT. Its protein is CASTPIRAGEAFF.

This sequence joins TRBV11-3 and TRBJ2-1; perhaps TRBD2 as D (6 bases). Trimming cost V 1 base and J 9 bases, with 19 bases left between them. This CDR3 has 16 amino acids. In germline, CDR1 is SGHNT, CDR2 YENEEA. The DNA of the CDR3 is TGTGCCAGCAGCTTAGGGGGTAGCGGAGGGCGGGGTGAGCAGTTCTTC. This codes for CASSLGGSGGRGEQFF.

The V call is TRBV14, the J call TRBJ2-7; D ambiguous. The germline V and J ends were trimmed by 3 bases and 3 bases, with 3 bases remaining between them. The CDR3 has 11 amino acids. Germline CDR1 is SGHDN and CDR2 is FVKESK. The CDR3 coding sequence is TGTGCCAGCAGCCATAGCTACGAGCAGTACTTC. Amino acid sequence: CASSHSYEQYF. The complete variable domain, with remaining parts taken from reference TRBV14 and TRBJ2-7, reads EAGVTQFPSHSVIEKGQTVTLRCDPISGHDNLYWYRRVMGKEIKFLLHFVKESKQDESGMPNNRFLAERTGGTYSTLKVQPAELEDSGVYFCASSHSYEQYFGPGTRLTVT.

Concerning this clone itself: Within the sample, other DNA sequences also encode this same CDR3. V and J are TRBV7-2 and TRBJ1-1, with D maybe TRBD1 (6 bases). CDR1 is SGHTA, CDR2 FQGNSA, per germline. Trimming left V 4 bases short and J 1 base short, with 10 bases between. The CDR3 is 14 residues long. This chain's CDR3 is CASSSRTENTEAFF. CDR3 nucleotides: TGTGCCAGCAGCTCTCGGACAGAGAACACTGAAGCTTTCTTT.

The CDR3 bases are TGCGCCAGCAGTACGGACACTAATCAGCCCCAGCATTTT. Protein: CASSTDTNQPQHF. The chain recombines TRBV10-1 with TRBJ1-5, with D possibly TRBD1 on 5 matching bases. The CDR3 spans 13 residues. V lost 5 bases, J lost 4 bases, and 9 bases lay in between. Germline CDR1 reads WNHNN; CDR2 reads SYGVQD (reference sequence).

The CDR3 here is CASSQDPIVGSYNEQFF. The CDR3 DNA sequence: TGTGCCAGCAGCCAAGACCCCATAGTTGGCTCCTACAATGAGCAGTTCTTC. This sequence joins TRBV14 and TRBJ2-1; no clear D gene. The germline gives CDR1 SGHDN, CDR2 FVKESK. Trimming stripped 0 bases from V and 0 bases from J, with 12 bases between. The CDR3 contains 17 residues.

The chain combines TRBV9 with TRBJ1-1; D call uncertain. Germline lookup yields CDR1 SGDLS and CDR2 YYNGEE. This CDR3 region has 15 residues. V was shortened by 0 bases and J by 0 bases, with 9 bases between the two germline ends. As DNA, the CDR3 is TGTGCCAGCAGCGTAGGAGACACCATGAACACTGAAGCTTTCTTT. The encoded protein is CASSVGDTMNTEAFF.

The chain uses TRBV7-2 and TRBJ2-2; 11 positions agree with TRBD2. Unmatched junction bases numbered 9, after V lost 5 bases and J lost 1 base. Germline V lookup: CDR1 SGHTA, CDR2 FQGNSA. The CDR3 spans 18 residues. CDR3 amino acids: CASSSTSGSIGNTGELFF. In DNA, the CDR3 is TGTGCCAGCAGCAGCACTAGCGGGAGTATCGGGAACACCGGGGAGCTGTTTTTT.

As to this clone: Other DNA sequences of this sample code for an identical CDR3. The chain uses TRBV9 and TRBJ2-2; D is uncertain. Trimming left V 0 bases short and J 6 bases short, with 3 bases between. CDR1 and CDR2 (germline): SGDLS, YYNGEE. This CDR3 contains 12 residues. CDR3 loop: CASSVVAGELFF. The CDR3 DNA reads as TGTGCCAGCAGCGTAGTCGCCGGGGAGCTGTTTTTT.

J is TRBJ1-5 and V is TRBV20-1, with D uncertain. Germline CDR1 and CDR2: DFQATT and SNEGSKA (reference sequence). V was cut by 6 bases and J by 3 bases, with 21 bases left in between. The CDR3 loop spans 16 amino acids. The CDR3 nucleotides read TGCAGTGCGAGTGCTGAGGCCGCCAGTCTCAATCAGCCCCAGCATTTT. It translates to CSASAEAASLNQPQHF.

This chain connects TRBV7-9 to TRBJ1-4; no firm D call. This CDR3 spans 11 amino acids. Germline V gives CDR1 SEHNR, CDR2 FQNEAQ (reference sequence). V shed 5 bases and J shed 5 bases, with 3 bases lying between them. CDR3 coding DNA: TGTGCCAGCAGCCCGAATGAAAAACTGTTTTTT. Protein product: CASSPNEKLFF.

The chain combines TRBV5-1 with TRBJ1-4; the match to TRBD1 covers 7 bases. Germline V gene sequence: CDR1 SGHRS, CDR2 YFSETQ. The length of the CDR3 is 16 residues. Losses at the gene ends were 4 bases for V and 2 bases for J; bases not matched to a gene: 8. Here the CDR3 DNA reads TGCGCCAGCAGCCGGCAGACGACAGGGACTAATGAAAAACTGTTTTTT. It translates to CASSRQTTGTNEKLFF.

The J gene is TRBJ1-2, the V gene TRBV19; 10 nucleotides match TRBD1. Trimming removed 6 bases from V and 4 bases from J; junction bases left unmatched: 8. Per the germline V gene, CDR1 is LNHDA and CDR2 is SQIVND (reference sequence). This CDR3 has 15 residues. The CDR3 reads CASRRDRGSRYGYTF. Here the CDR3 DNA reads TGTGCCAGTAGAAGGGACAGGGGTTCCCGCTATGGCTACACCTTC.